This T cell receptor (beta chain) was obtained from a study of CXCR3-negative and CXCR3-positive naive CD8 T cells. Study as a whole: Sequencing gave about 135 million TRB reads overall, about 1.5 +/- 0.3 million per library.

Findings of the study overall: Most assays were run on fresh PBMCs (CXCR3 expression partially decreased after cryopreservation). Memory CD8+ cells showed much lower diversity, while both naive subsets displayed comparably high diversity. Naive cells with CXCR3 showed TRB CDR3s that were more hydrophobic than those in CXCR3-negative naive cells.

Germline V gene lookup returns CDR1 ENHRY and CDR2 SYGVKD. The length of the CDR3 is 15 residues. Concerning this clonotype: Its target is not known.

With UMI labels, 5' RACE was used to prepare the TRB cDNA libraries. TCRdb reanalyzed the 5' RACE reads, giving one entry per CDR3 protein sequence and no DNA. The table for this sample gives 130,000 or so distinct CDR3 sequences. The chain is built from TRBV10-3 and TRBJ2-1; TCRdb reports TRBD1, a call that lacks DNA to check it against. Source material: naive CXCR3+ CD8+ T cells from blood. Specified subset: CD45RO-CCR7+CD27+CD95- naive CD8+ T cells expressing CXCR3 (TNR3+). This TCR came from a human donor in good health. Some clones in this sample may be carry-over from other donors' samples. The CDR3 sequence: CAISEGLGGSNEQFF.